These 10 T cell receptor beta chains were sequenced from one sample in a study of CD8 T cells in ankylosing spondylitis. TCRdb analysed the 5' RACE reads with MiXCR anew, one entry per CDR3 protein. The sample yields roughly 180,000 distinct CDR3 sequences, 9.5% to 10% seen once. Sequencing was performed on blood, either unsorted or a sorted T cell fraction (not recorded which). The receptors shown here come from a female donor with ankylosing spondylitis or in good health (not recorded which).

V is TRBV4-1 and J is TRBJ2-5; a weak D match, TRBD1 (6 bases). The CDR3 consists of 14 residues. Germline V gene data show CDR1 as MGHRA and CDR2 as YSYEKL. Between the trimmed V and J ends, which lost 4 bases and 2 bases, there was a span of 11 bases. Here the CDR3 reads CASSPDSLQETQYF. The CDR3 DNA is TGCGCCAGCAGCCCGGACAGCCTTCAAGAGACCCAGTACTTC.

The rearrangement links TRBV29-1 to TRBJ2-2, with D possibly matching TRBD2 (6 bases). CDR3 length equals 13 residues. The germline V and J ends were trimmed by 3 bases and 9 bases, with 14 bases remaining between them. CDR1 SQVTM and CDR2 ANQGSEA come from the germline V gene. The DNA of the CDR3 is TGCAGCGTTGATCCGGGAGAGGGAAGGGAGCTGTTTTTT. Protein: CSVDPGEGRELFF.

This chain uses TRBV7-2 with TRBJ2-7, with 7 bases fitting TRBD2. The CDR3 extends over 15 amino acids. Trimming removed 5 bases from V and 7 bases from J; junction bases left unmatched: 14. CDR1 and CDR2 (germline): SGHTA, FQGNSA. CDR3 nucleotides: TGTGCCAGCAGCGAAGAGGCTAGCGGTTACTTGGAGCAGTACTTC. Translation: CASSEEASGYLEQYF.

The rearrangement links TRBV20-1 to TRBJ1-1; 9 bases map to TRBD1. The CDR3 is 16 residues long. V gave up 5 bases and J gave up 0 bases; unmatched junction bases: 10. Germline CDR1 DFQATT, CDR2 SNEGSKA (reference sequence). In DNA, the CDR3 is TGCAGTGCTCCAACAGGGGGCTTAGCCATGAACACTGAAGCTTTCTTT. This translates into CSAPTGGLAMNTEAFF.

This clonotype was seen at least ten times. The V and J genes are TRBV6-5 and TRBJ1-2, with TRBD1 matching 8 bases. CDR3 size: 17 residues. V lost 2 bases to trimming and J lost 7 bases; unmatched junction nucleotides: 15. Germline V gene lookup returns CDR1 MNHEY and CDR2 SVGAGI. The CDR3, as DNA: TGTGCCAGCAGTTACCTGCTTATTGGGCAGGGGGCGAGTGGCTACACCTTC. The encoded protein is CASSYLLIGQGASGYTF.

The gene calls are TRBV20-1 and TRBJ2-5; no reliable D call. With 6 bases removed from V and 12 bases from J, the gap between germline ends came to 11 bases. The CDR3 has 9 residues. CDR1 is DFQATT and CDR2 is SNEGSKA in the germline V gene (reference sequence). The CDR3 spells CSAALYKYF. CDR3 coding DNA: TGCAGTGCGGCACTATACAAGTACTTC.

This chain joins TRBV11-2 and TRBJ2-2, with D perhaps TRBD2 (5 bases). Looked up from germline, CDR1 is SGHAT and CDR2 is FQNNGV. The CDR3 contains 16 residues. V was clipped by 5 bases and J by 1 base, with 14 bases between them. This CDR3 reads CASSGTRNGNTGELFF. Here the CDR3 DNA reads TGTGCCAGCAGCGGCACTAGAAATGGGAACACCGGGGAGCTGTTTTTT.

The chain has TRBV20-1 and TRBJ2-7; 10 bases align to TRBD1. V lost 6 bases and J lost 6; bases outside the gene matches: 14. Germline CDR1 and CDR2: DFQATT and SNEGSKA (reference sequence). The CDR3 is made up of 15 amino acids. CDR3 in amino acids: CSALYGGQGQGEQYF. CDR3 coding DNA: TGCAGTGCGCTCTATGGGGGACAGGGGCAGGGCGAGCAGTACTTC.

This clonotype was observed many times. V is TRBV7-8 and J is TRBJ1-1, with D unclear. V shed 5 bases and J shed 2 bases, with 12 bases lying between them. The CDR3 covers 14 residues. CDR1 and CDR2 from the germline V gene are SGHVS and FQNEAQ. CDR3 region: CASSLVEKNTEAFF. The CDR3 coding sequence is TGTGCCAGCAGCCTAGTAGAGAAAAACACTGAAGCTTTCTTT.

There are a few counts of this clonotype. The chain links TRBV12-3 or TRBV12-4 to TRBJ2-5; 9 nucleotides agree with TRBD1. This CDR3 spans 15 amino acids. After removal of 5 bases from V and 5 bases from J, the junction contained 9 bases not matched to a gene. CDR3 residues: CASSATGGSRETQYF. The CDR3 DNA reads TGTGCCAGCAGTGCGACAGGGGGAAGTCGGGAGACCCAGTACTTC.